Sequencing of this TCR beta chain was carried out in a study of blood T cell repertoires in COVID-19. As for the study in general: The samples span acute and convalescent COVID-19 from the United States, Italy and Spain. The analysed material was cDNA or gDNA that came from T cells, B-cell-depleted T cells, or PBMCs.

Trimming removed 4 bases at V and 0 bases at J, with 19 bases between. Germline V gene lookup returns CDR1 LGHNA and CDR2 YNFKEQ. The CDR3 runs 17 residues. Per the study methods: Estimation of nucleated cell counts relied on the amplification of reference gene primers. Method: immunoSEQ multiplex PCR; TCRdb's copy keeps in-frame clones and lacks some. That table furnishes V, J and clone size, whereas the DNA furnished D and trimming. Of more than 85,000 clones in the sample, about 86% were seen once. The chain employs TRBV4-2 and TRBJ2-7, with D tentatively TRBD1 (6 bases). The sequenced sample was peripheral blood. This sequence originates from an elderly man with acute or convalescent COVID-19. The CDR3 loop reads CASSLLPSGTLSYEQYF. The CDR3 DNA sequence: TGTGCCAGCAGCCTTCTACCCTCCGGGACACTCTCCTACGAGCAGTACTTC.